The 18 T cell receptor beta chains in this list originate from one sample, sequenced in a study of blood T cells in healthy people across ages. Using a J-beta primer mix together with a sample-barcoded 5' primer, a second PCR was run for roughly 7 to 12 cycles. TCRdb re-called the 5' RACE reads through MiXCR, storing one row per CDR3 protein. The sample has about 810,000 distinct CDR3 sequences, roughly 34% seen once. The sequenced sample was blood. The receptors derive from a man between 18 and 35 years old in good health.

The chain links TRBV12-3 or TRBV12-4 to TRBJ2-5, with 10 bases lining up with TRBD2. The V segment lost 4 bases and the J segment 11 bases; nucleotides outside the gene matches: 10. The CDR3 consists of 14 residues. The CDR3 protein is CASSSSGSFHEQYF. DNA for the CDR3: TGTGCCAGCAGTTCTAGCGGGAGTTTCCATGAGCAGTACTTC.

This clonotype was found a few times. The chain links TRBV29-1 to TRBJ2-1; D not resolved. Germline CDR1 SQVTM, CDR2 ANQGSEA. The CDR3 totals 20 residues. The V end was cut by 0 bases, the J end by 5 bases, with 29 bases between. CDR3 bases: TGCAGCGTTGAAGATATGGCCTTAATAACAAGCCAAGACGGTCACAATGAGCAGTTCTTC. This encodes CSVEDMALITSQDGHNEQFF.

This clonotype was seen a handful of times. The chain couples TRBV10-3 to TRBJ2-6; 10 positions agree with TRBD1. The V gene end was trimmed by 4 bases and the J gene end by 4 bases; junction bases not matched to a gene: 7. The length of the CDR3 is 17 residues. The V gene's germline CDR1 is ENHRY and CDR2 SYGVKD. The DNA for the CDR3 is TGTGCCATCAGTGTCTTGGGACAGGGGTCCGGGGCCAACGTCCTGACTTTC. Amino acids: CAISVLGQGSGANVLTF.

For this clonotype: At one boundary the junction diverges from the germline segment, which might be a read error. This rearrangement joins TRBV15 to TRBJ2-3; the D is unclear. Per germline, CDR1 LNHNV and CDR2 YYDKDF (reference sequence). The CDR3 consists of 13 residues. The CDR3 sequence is CVTSRDLTDTRYF. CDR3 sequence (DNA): TGTGTCACCAGCAGAGATTTAACAGATACGCGGTATTTT.

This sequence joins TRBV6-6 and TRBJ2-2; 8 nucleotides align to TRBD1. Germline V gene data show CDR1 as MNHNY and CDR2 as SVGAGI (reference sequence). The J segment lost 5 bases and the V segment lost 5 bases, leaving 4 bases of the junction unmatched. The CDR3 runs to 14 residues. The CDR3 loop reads CASSQGARTGELFF. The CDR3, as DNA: TGTGCCAGCAGTCAGGGGGCCCGGACCGGGGAGCTGTTTTTT.

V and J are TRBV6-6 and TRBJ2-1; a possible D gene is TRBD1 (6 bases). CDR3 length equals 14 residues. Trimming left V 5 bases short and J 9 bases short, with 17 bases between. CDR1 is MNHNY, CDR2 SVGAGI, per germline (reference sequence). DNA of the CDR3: TGTGCCAGCAGTGTGGCAGGGGTAATGGGTGAGCAGTTCTTC. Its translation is CASSVAGVMGEQFF.

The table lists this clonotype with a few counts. The CDR3 region is CASSKAGTDRQETQYF. DNA for the CDR3: TGTGCCAGCAGCAAAGCCGGGACAGATAGACAAGAGACCCAGTACTTC. The V call is TRBV21-1, the J call TRBJ2-5; the table's TRBD1 call for D was not verified on the DNA. TRBV21-1 is marked as a pseudogene. There are 16 residues in the CDR3.

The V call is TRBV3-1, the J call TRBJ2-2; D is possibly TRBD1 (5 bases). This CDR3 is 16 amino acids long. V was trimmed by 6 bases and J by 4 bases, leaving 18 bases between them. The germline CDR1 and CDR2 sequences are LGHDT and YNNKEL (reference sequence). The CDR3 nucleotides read TGTGCCAGCAGTCCGACCCAGCTTAGGGGCACCGGGGAGCTGTTTTTT. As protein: CASSPTQLRGTGELFF.

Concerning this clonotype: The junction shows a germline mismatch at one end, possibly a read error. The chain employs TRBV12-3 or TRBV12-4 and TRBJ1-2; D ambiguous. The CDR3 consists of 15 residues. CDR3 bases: TGTGCCGGCAGTTTAAGCGGACCGACGGAGTATGGCTACACCTTC. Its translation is CAGSLSGPTEYGYTF.

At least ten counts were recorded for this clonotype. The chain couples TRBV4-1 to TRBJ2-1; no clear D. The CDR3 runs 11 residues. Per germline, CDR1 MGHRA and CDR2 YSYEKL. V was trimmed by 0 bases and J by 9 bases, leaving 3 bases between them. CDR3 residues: CASSQDGEQFF. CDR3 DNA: TGCGCCAGCAGCCAAGACGGTGAGCAGTTCTTC.

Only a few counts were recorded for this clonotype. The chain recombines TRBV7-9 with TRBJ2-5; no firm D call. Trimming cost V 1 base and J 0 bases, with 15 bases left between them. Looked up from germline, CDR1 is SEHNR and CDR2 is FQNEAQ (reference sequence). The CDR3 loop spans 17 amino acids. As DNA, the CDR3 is TGTGCCAGCAGCTTAGTTCGGGCCAGTTCGTACCAAGAGACCCAGTACTTC. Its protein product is CASSLVRASSYQETQYF. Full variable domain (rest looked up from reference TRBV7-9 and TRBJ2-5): DTGVSQNPRHKITKRGQNVTFRCDPISEHNRLYWYRQTLGQGPEFLTYFQNEAQLEKSRLLSDRFSAERPKGSFSTLEIQRTEQGDSAMYLCASSLVRASSYQETQYFGPGTRLLVL.

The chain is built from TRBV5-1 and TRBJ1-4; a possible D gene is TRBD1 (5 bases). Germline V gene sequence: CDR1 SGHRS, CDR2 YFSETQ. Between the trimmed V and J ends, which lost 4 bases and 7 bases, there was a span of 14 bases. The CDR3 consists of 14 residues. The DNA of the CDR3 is TGCGCCAGCAGCCCAGGCGGGGGGATTGAAAAACTGTTTTTT. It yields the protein CASSPGGGIEKLFF.

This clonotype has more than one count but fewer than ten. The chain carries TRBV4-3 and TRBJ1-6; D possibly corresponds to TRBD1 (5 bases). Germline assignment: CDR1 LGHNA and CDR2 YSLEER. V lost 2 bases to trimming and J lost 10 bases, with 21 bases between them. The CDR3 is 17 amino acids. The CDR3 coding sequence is TGCGCCAGCAGCCAAACCCTAGTTCAGGGTTCGGGATCACCCCTCCACTTT. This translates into CASSQTLVQGSGSPLHF.

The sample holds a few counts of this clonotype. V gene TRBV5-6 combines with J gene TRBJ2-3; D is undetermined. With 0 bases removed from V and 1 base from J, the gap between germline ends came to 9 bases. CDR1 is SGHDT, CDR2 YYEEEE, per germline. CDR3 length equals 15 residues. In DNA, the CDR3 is TGTGCCAGCAGCTTGGGGTGTTCCCGCACAGATACGCAGTATTTT. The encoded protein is CASSLGCSRTDTQYF.

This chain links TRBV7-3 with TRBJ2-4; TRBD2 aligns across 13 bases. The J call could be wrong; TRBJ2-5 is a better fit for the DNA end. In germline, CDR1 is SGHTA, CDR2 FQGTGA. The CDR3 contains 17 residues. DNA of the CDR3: TGTGCCAGCAGCCCCTTGGGACTAGCGGGGTTCCAAGAGACCCAGTACTTC. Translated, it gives CASSPLGLAGFQETQYF.

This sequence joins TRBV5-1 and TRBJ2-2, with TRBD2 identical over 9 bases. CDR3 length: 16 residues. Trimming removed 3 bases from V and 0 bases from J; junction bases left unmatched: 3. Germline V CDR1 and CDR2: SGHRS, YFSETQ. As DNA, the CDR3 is TGCGCCAGCAGCTCCGTAGCGGGGGCGAACACCGGGGAGCTGTTTTTT. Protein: CASSSVAGANTGELFF.

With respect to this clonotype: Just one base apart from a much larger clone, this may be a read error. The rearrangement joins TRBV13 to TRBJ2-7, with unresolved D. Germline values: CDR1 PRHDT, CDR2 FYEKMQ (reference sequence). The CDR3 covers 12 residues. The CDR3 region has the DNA TGTGCCAACAGCCCAGAGATGGACGAGCAGTACTTC. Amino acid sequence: CANSPEMDEQYF.

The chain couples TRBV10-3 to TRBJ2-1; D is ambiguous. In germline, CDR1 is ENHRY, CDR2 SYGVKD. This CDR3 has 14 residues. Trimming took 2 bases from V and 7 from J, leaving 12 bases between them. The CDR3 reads CAISELATNNEQFF. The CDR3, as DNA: TGTGCCATCAGTGAGCTTGCTACAAATAATGAGCAGTTCTTC.